Listed below are T cell receptor beta chains from one sample, sequenced in a study of Ad26.COV2.S vaccination and SARS-CoV-2 variants. Method: immunoSEQ multiplex PCR; TCRdb's copy keeps in-frame clones and lacks some. Of roughly 350,000 clones in the sample, about nine tenths were seen once. The sequencing used peripheral blood, collected in a trial of Ad26.COV2.S vaccine versus placebo. The receptor set was obtained from a person between 18 and 65 years old who received the Ad26.COV2.S COVID-19 vaccine or a placebo. CDR3s include the opening cysteine and the closing phenylalanine or tryptophan. A D gene is named only where the DNA matches it firmly. Rows may omit the clone size; those that give it use once, few, many or a size class.

TRBD1	TRBV28	TRBJ1-6	13	-	CATLTGDGSPLHF	TGTGCCACCCTGACAGGGGACGGTTCACCCCTCCACTTT
TRBD1	TRBV10-3	TRBJ1-4	15	-	CAISDRTGTNEKLFF	TGTGCCATCAGTGATAGGACAGGGACTAATGAAAAACTGTTTTTT
TRBD1	TRBV11-2	TRBJ2-7	15	-	CASSLGGQGVGEQYF	TGTGCCAGCAGCTTAGGGGGACAGGGAGTCGGCGAGCAGTACTTC
-	TRBV5-1	TRBJ1-2	14	-	CASSSSYDAGGYTF	TGCGCCAGCAGCTCATCGTACGACGCCGGTGGCTACACCTTC
TRBD1	TRBV19	TRBJ1-5	15	-	CASSPTGGLNQPQHF	TGTGCCAGTAGCCCGACAGGGGGACTCAATCAGCCCCAGCATTTT
-	TRBV27	TRBJ2-7	12	once	CASRTPQFVQYF	TGTGCCAGCAGGACACCGCAATTTGTGCAGTACTTC
-	TRBV4-3	TRBJ2-1	14	few	CASSQDGQANEQFF	TGCGCCAGCAGCCAAGATGGGCAAGCCAATGAGCAGTTCTTC
-	TRBV6-1	TRBJ1-5	14	-	CASSELGGNQPQHF	TGTGCCAGCAGTGAATTAGGGGGGAACCAGCCCCAGCATTTT
-	TRBV20-1	TRBJ2-7	14	-	CSASSSVGLYEQYF	TGCAGTGCTAGTTCCTCCGTGGGCCTCTACGAGCAGTACTTC
TRBD2	TRBV9	TRBJ2-2	16	once	CASSVYWTRRTGELFF	TGTGCCAGCAGCGTTTACTGGACTAGACGCACCGGGGAGCTGTTTTTT
-	TRBV11-2	TRBJ1-5	15	-	CASSLTGGSNQPQHF	TGTGCCAGCAGCTTGACAGGAGGTAGCAATCAGCCCCAGCATTTT
-	TRBV6-6	TRBJ2-7	13	-	CASSYSVNYEQYF	TGTGCCAGCAGTTACTCGGTCAACTACGAGCAGTACTTC
TRBD1	TRBV30	TRBJ1-2	16	-	CAWGEAGGHWNYGYTF	TGTGCCTGGGGGGAGGCAGGGGGTCATTGGAACTATGGCTACACCTTC
-	TRBV6-5	TRBJ2-5	14	-	CASSFFSGHQTQYF	TGTGCCAGCAGTTTCTTCTCGGGACACCAGACCCAGTACTTC
-	TRBV6-5	TRBJ1-2	15	-	CASSYSGGANYGYTF	TGTGCCAGCAGTTACTCGGGGGGCGCAAACTATGGCTACACCTTC
TRBD1	TRBV5-1	TRBJ2-7	15	-	CASSSLTGGGYEQYF	TGCGCCAGCAGCTCGCTGACAGGGGGGGGTTACGAGCAGTACTTC
TRBD1	TRBV11-2	TRBJ1-1	16	-	CASRPGQGAGNTEAFF	TGTGCCAGCAGACCCGGACAGGGGGCTGGGAACACTGAAGCTTTCTTT
-	TRBV7-9	TRBJ1-1	15	-	CASSPFPRENTEAFF	TGTGCCAGCAGTCCATTCCCGCGGGAGAACACTGAAGCTTTCTTT
TRBD1	TRBV5-1	TRBJ2-2	17	once	CASRPGQGFANTGELFF	TGCGCCAGCAGGCCGGGACAGGGATTCGCGAACACCGGGGAGCTGTTTTTT
-	TRBV27	TRBJ1-1	15	-	CASSPVRFGGTEAFF	-
TRBD1	TRBV15	TRBJ2-5	13	-	CATSQWDRGDQYF	TGTGCCACCAGCCAGTGGGACAGGGGTGACCAGTACTTC
-	TRBV11-2	TRBJ1-1	14	once	CASSPVQGYTEAFF	TGTGCCAGCAGTCCTGTACAGGGATACACTGAAGCTTTCTTT
-	TRBV5-1	TRBJ1-2	15	-	CASSLIPSHREGYTF	TGCGCCAGCAGCTTGATCCCCTCTCACAGGGAAGGCTACACCTTC
-	TRBV4-1	TRBJ2-7	17	-	CASSQEGFAGRAYEQYF	TGCGCCAGCAGCCAAGAAGGTTTTGCAGGTCGAGCCTACGAGCAGTACTTC
TRBD1	TRBV3-1/TRBV3-2	TRBJ1-2	14	-	CASSLGQGAHGYTF	TGTGCCAGCAGCCTAGGACAGGGGGCTCATGGCTACACCTTC
-	TRBV10-1	TRBJ1-4	16	-	CASGCAGCVLDEKLFF	TGCGCCAGCGGCTGTGCCGGGTGTGTTCTGGATGAAAAACTGTTTTTT
-	TRBV5-1	TRBJ2-1	15	-	CASSKDSQTKDEQFF	TGCGCCAGCAGCAAGGACAGTCAGACTAAAGATGAGCAGTTCTTC
-	TRBV27	TRBJ1-1	13	-	CASSLTKNTEAFF	TGTGCCAGCAGTTTAACCAAGAACACTGAAGCTTTCTTT
TRBD2	TRBV5-1	TRBJ2-1	17	-	CASSLLGVASGGSEQFF	TGCGCCAGCAGCTTACTGGGTGTGGCTAGCGGGGGGAGTGAGCAGTTCTTC
-	TRBV6-1	TRBJ2-4	15	-	CASSEATVAKNIQYF	TGTGCCAGCAGTGAAGCGACAGTAGCCAAAAACATTCAGTACTTC
-	TRBV29-1	TRBJ1-4	14	-	CSVASTASNEKLFF	TGCAGCGTTGCGTCGACAGCCTCTAATGAAAAACTGTTTTTT
-	TRBV20-1	TRBJ1-2	11	-	CSATYQAGYTF	TGCAGTGCTACCTATCAGGCTGGCTACACCTTC
-	TRBV30	TRBJ1-2	13	-	CAWSPGRTYGYTF	TGTGCCTGGAGTCCGGGACGGACCTATGGCTACACCTTC
-	TRBV9	TRBJ2-2	16	-	CASSVQDSPRTGELFF	TGTGCCAGCAGCGTACAAGACAGCCCGAGGACCGGGGAGCTGTTTTTT
-	TRBV7-9	TRBJ1-2	14	-	CASSLNGGDYGYTF	TGTGCCAGCAGCTTAAACGGAGGGGACTATGGCTACACCTTC
TRBD2	TRBV5-6	TRBJ2-5	13	-	CASSRGLAETQYF	TGTGCCAGCAGCAGGGGACTAGCGGAGACCCAGTACTTC
TRBD2	TRBV6-5	TRBJ2-3	16	once	CASSYTAGGITDTQYF	TGTGCCAGCAGTTACACGGCGGGGGGGATTACAGATACGCAGTATTTT
TRBD2	TRBV9	TRBJ2-5	17	-	CASSVGPSGGVGETQYF	TGTGCCAGCAGCGTAGGCCCTAGCGGGGGGGTAGGGGAGACCCAGTACTTC
-	TRBV6-2/TRBV6-3	TRBJ2-5	13	-	CASSYGPAETQYF	TGTGCCAGCAGTTACGGGCCGGCGGAGACCCAGTACTTC
-	TRBV29-1	TRBJ1-2	9	-	CSVAAGHTF	TGCAGCGTTGCAGCCGGCCACACCTTC
-	TRBV6-1	TRBJ1-5	16	-	CASSEAAGNSNQPQHF	TGTGCCAGCAGTGAAGCGGCTGGAAATAGCAATCAGCCCCAGCATTTT
TRBD1	TRBV5-1	TRBJ1-5	15	-	CASSLGQGRNQPQHF	TGCGCCAGCAGCTTAGGACAGGGTAGGAATCAGCCCCAGCATTTT
-	TRBV29-1	TRBJ2-2	11	-	CSVRLTGELFF	TGCAGCGTCAGACTGACCGGGGAGCTGTTTTTT
-	TRBV2	TRBJ2-1	10	-	CASMGDEQFF	TGTGCCAGCATGGGGGACGAGCAGTTCTTC
-	TRBV9	TRBJ2-3	14	-	CASSVTALTDTQYF	TGTGCCAGCAGCGTTACAGCCTTGACAGATACGCAGTATTTT
-	TRBV9	TRBJ1-1	14	-	CASSAHSENTEAFF	TGTGCCAGCAGCGCTCATTCGGAAAACACTGAAGCTTTCTTT
-	TRBV23-1	TRBJ1-5	16	-	CASSQSVAVRDQPQHF	TGCGCCAGCAGTCAATCGGTGGCAGTGAGGGATCAGCCCCAGCATTTT
TRBD1	TRBV5-8	TRBJ1-1	15	-	CASSLRTGVNTEAFF	TGTGCCAGCAGCCTAAGGACAGGAGTGAACACTGAAGCTTTCTTT
-	TRBV9	TRBJ1-2	15	-	CASTRDSGGLYGYTF	TGTGCCAGCACCCGGGACTCGGGGGGCCTCTATGGCTACACCTTC
-	TRBV5-5	TRBJ2-3	17	once	CASSPRVLLMTTDTQYF	TGTGCCAGCAGCCCCCGGGTCCTCCTAATGACCACAGATACGCAGTATTTT
-	TRBV18	TRBJ1-1	13	-	CASSPMVNTEAFF	TGTGCCAGCTCACCAATGGTTAACACTGAAGCTTTCTTT
-	TRBV19	TRBJ1-6	15	-	CASSIGRGKNSPLHF	TGTGCCAGTAGTATAGGGAGGGGTAAGAATTCACCCCTCCACTTT
-	TRBV28	TRBJ1-1	13	-	CASSLGPYTEAFF	TGTGCCAGCAGTTTAGGACCCTACACTGAAGCTTTCTTT
-	TRBV12-3/TRBV12-4	TRBJ2-5	13	-	CASSRELGETQYF	TGTGCCAGCAGTCGGGAACTAGGGGAGACCCAGTACTTC
TRBD1	TRBV5-4	TRBJ1-4	16	-	CASSPGTGATNEKLFF	TGTGCCAGCAGCCCCGGGACAGGCGCAACTAATGAAAAACTGTTTTTT
TRBD2	TRBV11-1	TRBJ2-3	14	-	CASSTDLAADTQYF	TGTGCCAGCAGCACCGATCTAGCGGCAGATACGCAGTATTTT
-	TRBV5-4	TRBJ2-2	16	-	CASSSRAGLSFGELFF	TGTGCCAGCAGTTCGCGGGCAGGGCTTTCTTTCGGGGAGCTGTTTTTT
TRBD1	TRBV13	TRBJ1-2	14	-	CASRRTGGGYGYTF	TGTGCCAGCAGAAGGACAGGGGGCGGCTATGGCTACACCTTC
-	TRBV4-1	TRBJ1-1	14	-	CASSQTNMWAEAFF	TGCGCCAGCAGCCAGACCAACATGTGGGCTGAAGCTTTCTTT